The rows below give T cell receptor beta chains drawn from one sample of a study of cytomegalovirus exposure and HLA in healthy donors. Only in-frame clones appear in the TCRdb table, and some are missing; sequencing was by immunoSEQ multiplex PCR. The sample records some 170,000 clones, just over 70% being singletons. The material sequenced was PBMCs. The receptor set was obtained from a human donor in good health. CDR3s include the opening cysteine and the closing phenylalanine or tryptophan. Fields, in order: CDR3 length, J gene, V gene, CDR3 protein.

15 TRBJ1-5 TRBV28 CASSGQAGGNQPQHF
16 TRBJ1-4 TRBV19 CASRIDSSLANEKLFF
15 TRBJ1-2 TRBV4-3 CASSSSSGTGHGYTF
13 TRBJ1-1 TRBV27 CASSRPSGREAFF
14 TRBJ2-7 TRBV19 CATRTGTGGYEQYF
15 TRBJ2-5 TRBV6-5 CASRPNPRIQETQYF
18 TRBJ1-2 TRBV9 CASSVGPPGTGIPYGYTF
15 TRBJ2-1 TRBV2 CASSDRGAPYNEQFF
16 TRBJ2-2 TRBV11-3 CASSPGGRGRDGELFF
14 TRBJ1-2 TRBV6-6 CASSHPGQVVSYTF
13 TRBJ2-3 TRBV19 CASKQESTDTQYF
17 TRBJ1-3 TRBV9 CASSVATEGISGNTIYF
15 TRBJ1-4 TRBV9 CASSVGGATNEKLFF
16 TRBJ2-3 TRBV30 CAWSVAGQGITDTQYF
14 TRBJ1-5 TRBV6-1 CASSEAGGNQPQHF
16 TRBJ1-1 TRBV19 CASSIREGSQNTEAFF
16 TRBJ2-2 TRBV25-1 CASSDRTGRDTGELFF
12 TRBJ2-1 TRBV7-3 CASSLNINEQFF
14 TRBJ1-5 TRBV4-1 CASSQQGSDQPQHF
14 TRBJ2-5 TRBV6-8 CASSTAEARETQYF
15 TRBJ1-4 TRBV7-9 CASVVGSRGSEKLFF
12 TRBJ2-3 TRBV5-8 CASSSSTGTQYF
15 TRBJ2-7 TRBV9 CASSRGGWGSYEQYF
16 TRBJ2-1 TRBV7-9 CASSSLVGRAYNEQFF
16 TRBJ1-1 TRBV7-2 CASSFSFGTGNTEAFF
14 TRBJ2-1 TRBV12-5 CASGTGMSNNEQFF
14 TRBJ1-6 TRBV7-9 CASSLPFLRSPLHF
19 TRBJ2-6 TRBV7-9 CASSLPGQTISSGANVLTF
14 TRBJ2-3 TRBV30 CAWSVGGGPDTQYF
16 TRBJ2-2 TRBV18 CASSPEAGSNTGELFF
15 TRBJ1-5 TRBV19 CASSMGGFSNQPQHF
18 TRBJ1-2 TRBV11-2 CASSPLRDTAFHQYGYTF
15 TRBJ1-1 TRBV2 CASSIQQGGATEAFF
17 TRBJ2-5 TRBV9 CASSVGPGTGGSETQYF
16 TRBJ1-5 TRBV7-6 CASSLAGGYSNQPQHF
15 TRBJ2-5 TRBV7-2 CASSFGLAGAGAQYF
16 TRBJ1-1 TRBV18 CASSPGQGTFDTEAFF
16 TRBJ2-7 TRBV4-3 CASSQATGDFGNEQYF
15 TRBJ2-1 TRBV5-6 CASSGGTGFSDEQFF
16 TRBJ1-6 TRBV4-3 CASSQDAGSYNSPLHF
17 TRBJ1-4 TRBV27 CASSFSPGRKANEKLFF
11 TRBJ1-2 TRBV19 CASSLRYGYTF
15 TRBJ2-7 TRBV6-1 CASSHLRDRIFEQYF
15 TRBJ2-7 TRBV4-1 CASSQFGQGAYEQYF
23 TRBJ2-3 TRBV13 CASSFQAGTDAKDDFGTTDTQYF
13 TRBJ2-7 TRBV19 CASSIQGTYEQYF
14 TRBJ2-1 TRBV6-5 CASSEYSSYNEQFF
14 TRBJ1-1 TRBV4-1 CASSQGARLTEAFF
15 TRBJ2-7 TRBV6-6 CASSNGDRTSYEQYF
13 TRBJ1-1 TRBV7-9 CASSLFEGTEAFF
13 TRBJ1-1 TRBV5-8 CASSFQGGTEAFF
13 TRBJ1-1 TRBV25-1 CASTGRGGTEAFF